The 28 T cell receptor beta chains below come from one sample, sequenced in a study of human T cells and chemical hapten exposure. TCRdb reanalysed the RACE reads using MiXCR and keeps one entry per CDR3 protein. Of about 110,000 distinct CDR3 sequences listed, roughly 12% are singletons. Documented time point: pre-sensitization, week 0. Treatment specified: therapeutic diphenylcyclopropenone sensitization with weekly scalp DPC. The sample in question was whole blood, obtained in connection with sensitization to the hapten diphenylcyclopropenone (DPC). The receptors shown here come from a woman aged 50 to 60 with alopecia areata. Some clones in this sample may be carry-over from other donors' samples.

The genes are TRBV12-3 or TRBV12-4 and TRBJ1-1; unclear D gene. The germline V and J ends were trimmed by 6 bases and 6 bases, with 14 bases remaining between them. The CDR3 loop spans 13 amino acids. The CDR3 nucleotides read TGTGCCAGCAGAGTGAGGGTTCGGTCTGAAGCTTTCTTT. Protein: CASRVRVRSEAFF.

V gene TRBV24-1 combines with J gene TRBJ1-5; D might be TRBD1 (5 bases). CDR3 length: 14 amino acids. The germline V gene has CDR1 KGHDR and CDR2 SFDVKD. V lost 8 bases to trimming and J lost 3 bases, with 13 bases between them. As DNA, the CDR3 is TGTGCCACCAAGGGGTCGGAGAACAATCAGCCCCAGCATTTT. This gives the protein CATKGSENNQPQHF.

This clonotype has just a few counts. The chain is built from TRBV2 and TRBJ1-5, with D tentatively TRBD1 (5 bases). CDR3 length: 15 residues. Germline V gene lookup returns CDR1 SNHLY and CDR2 FYNNEI. Trimming stripped 3 bases from V and 2 bases from J, with 11 bases between. The CDR3 coding sequence is TGTGCCAGCAGTGACAGGGAAAAGGGCAATCAGCCCCAGCATTTT. Amino acid sequence: CASSDREKGNQPQHF.

V is TRBV29-1 and J is TRBJ1-5; D gene uncertain. This CDR3 region has 12 residues. The germline V gene has CDR1 SQVTM and CDR2 ANQGSEA. V was cut by 4 bases and J by 4 bases, with 8 bases left in between. CDR3 region: CSVGAENQPQHF. The CDR3 bases are TGCAGCGTTGGAGCCGAGAATCAGCCCCAGCATTTT. The whole variable domain, filled in from reference TRBV29-1 and TRBJ1-5, reads SAVISQKPSRDICQRGTSLTIQCQVDSQVTMMFWYRQQPGQSLTLIATANQGSEATYESGFVIDKFPISRPNLTFSTLTVSNMSPEDSSIYLCSVGAENQPQHFGDGTRLSIL.

This clonotype appeared a few times. J is TRBJ2-3 and V is TRBV7-2, with D uncertain. Per the germline V gene, CDR1 is SGHTA and CDR2 is FQGNSA. With 1 base removed from V and 7 bases from J, the gap between germline ends came to 9 bases. The CDR3 has 13 residues. The DNA for the CDR3 is TGTGCCAGCAGCTTAGGGGTCGAGAATACGCAGTATTTT. This codes for CASSLGVENTQYF.

This chain links TRBV19 with TRBJ1-5; D is possibly TRBD1 (5 bases). V shed 3 bases and J shed 2 bases, with 14 bases lying between them. The CDR3 runs to 16 residues. The germline gives CDR1 LNHDA, CDR2 SQIVND (reference sequence). CDR3 DNA: TGTGCCAGTAGTATCCGTCCAGGGCAGGGCAATCAGCCCCAGCATTTT. It codes for CASSIRPGQGNQPQHF.

The V and J genes are TRBV20-1 and TRBJ1-5, with a tentative D call TRBD1 (5 bases). The CDR3 spans 14 residues. Trimming cost V 3 bases and J 4 bases, with 13 bases left between them. Germline V gene lookup returns CDR1 DFQATT and CDR2 SNEGSKA (reference sequence). The CDR3 nucleotides are TGCAGTGCTAGTAGAGGGGCGACTAATCAGCCCCAGCATTTT. Encoded protein: CSASRGATNQPQHF.

This clonotype came up a few times. The chain joins TRBV9 to TRBJ2-2; weak D call: TRBD1 (5 bases). The CDR3 covers 16 residues. Trimming shortened V by 3 bases and J by 8 bases, and 20 bases separated the two germline ends. CDR1 is SGDLS, CDR2 YYNGEE, per germline. CDR3 region: CASSAAEFRAFGELFF. The CDR3 DNA is TGTGCCAGCAGCGCCGCGGAGTTCAGGGCATTTGGGGAGCTGTTTTTT.

CDR3 region: CASSVPQGHKGYTF. CDR3 nucleotide sequence: TGTGCCAGCAGCGTTCCCCAGGGTCACAAGGGCTACACCTTC. The V gene is TRBV5-6, the J gene TRBJ1-2; D might be TRBD1 (5 bases). CDR3 length: 14 residues. The germline V gene has CDR1 SGHDT and CDR2 YYEEEE. Trimming shortened V by 4 bases and J by 8 bases, and 18 bases separated the two germline ends.

This clonotype was picked up many times. The chain's CDR3 is CATGVGTTNSPLHF. The CDR3 coding sequence is TGTGCCACGGGGGTCGGGACAACAAATTCACCCCTCCACTTT. The rearrangement links TRBV6-5 to TRBJ1-6; D perhaps matches TRBD1 (6 bases). CDR1 is MNHEY and CDR2 is SVGAGI in the germline V gene. This CDR3 contains 14 residues. V was cut by 10 bases and J by 7 bases, with 17 bases left in between.

This clonotype has more than one count but fewer than ten. The chain uses TRBV12-3 or TRBV12-4 and TRBJ2-7, with D perhaps matching TRBD1 (5 bases). Trimming left V 2 bases short and J 6 bases short, with 14 bases between. The CDR3 extends over 14 amino acids. The CDR3 bases are TGTGCCAGCAGTTTACAGGGTGTGATGTTCGAGCAGTACTTC. Translation gives CASSLQGVMFEQYF.

This chain connects TRBV7-2 to TRBJ1-1; 7 bases match TRBD1. J was trimmed by 2 bases and V by 5 bases; bases with no gene match: 8. Germline values: CDR1 SGHTA, CDR2 FQGNSA. This CDR3 comprises 15 residues. CDR3 in amino acids: CASSTRQGRNTEAFF. The DNA of the CDR3 is TGTGCCAGCAGCACCAGACAGGGTCGAAACACTGAAGCTTTCTTT.

This clonotype was detected many times. The V and J genes are TRBV4-1 and TRBJ1-3; 9 nucleotides agree with TRBD1. This CDR3 is built from 16 residues. V lost 4 bases and J lost 5; bases outside the gene matches: 9. Germline CDR1 MGHRA, CDR2 YSYEKL. The CDR3 here is CASSRSTGTGRNTIYF. CDR3 sequence (DNA): TGCGCCAGCAGCCGATCGACCGGGACAGGGAGAAACACCATATATTTT.

The chain recombines TRBV19 with TRBJ2-5; no reliable D call. This CDR3 comprises 13 residues. Trimming shortened V by 2 bases and J by 4 bases, and 8 bases separated the two germline ends. Germline CDR1 and CDR2: LNHDA and SQIVND (reference sequence). CDR3 region: CASSIIDGETQYF. The CDR3 DNA is TGTGCCAGTAGTATAATCGACGGAGAGACCCAGTACTTC.

This clonotype came up a few times. V usage is TRBV24-1 and J usage is TRBJ2-5; D is possibly TRBD2 (6 bases). CDR1 and CDR2 (germline): KGHDR, SFDVKD. V was shortened by 3 bases and J by 5 bases, with 21 bases between the two germline ends. The CDR3 totals 17 residues. Here the CDR3 reads CATSDGKRGGAAETQYF. The CDR3 DNA reads TGTGCCACCAGTGATGGCAAAAGAGGAGGGGCGGCCGAGACCCAGTACTTC.

This rearrangement joins TRBV4-3 to TRBJ2-3; D call uncertain. V was clipped by 0 bases and J by 6 bases, with 22 bases between them. CDR1 and CDR2 (germline): LGHNA, YSLEER. The CDR3 totals 18 residues. CDR3 bases: TGCGCCAGCAGCCAAGAAACCACAAGCACCCTCGGATCGGATACGCAGTATTTT. Its translation: CASSQETTSTLGSDTQYF.

This clonotype was counted between two and nine times. The V gene is TRBV28, the J gene TRBJ2-3, with D perhaps matching TRBD1 or TRBD2 (6 bases each). This CDR3 is built from 14 residues. V gave up 9 bases and J gave up 4 bases, with 17 bases separating them. Germline V gene lookup returns CDR1 MDHEN and CDR2 SYDVKM. This CDR3 is CASPPPGAPDTQYF. DNA of the CDR3: TGTGCCAGTCCCCCACCGGGGGCCCCAGATACGCAGTATTTT. The variable domain in full, with the rest retrieved from reference TRBV28 and TRBJ2-3, is DVKVTQSSRYLVKRTGEKVFLECVQDMDHENMFWYRQDPGLGLRLIYFSYDVKMKEKGDIPEGYSVSREKKERFSLILESASTNQTSMYLCASPPPGAPDTQYFGPGTRLTVL.

The sample holds many counts of this clonotype. The rearrangement uses TRBV3-1 and TRBJ1-1, with D possibly matching TRBD1 (5 bases). V lost 4 bases, J lost 5 bases, and 11 bases lay in between. The V gene's germline CDR1 is LGHDT and CDR2 YNNKEL (reference sequence). The CDR3 spans 13 residues. Written as DNA, the CDR3 is TGTGCCAGCAGCCCTTTTGGGGGTACTGAAGCTTTCTTT. Its translation is CASSPFGGTEAFF.

The rearrangement joins TRBV28 to TRBJ2-7; either TRBD1 or TRBD2 may supply D (7 bases each). This CDR3 is built from 13 residues. Per germline, CDR1 MDHEN and CDR2 SYDVKM. Trimming left V 3 bases short and J 4 bases short, with 10 bases between. CDR3 protein: CASSFQGGYEQYF. The CDR3 nucleotides are TGTGCCAGCAGTTTCCAGGGGGGGTACGAGCAGTACTTC.

This clonotype turned up a few times. J is TRBJ2-1 and V is TRBV6-2 or TRBV6-3; D might be TRBD2 (5 bases). This CDR3 comprises 15 residues. V gave up 2 bases and J gave up 1 base, with 9 bases separating them. Germline V CDR1 and CDR2: MNHEY, SVGEGT. DNA for the CDR3: TGTGCCAGCAGTTACGAGGGCGGGTCCTACAATGAGCAGTTCTTC. Its translation is CASSYEGGSYNEQFF.

This rearrangement joins TRBV11-2 to TRBJ1-1, with D maybe TRBD1 (5 bases). The CDR3 is 15 amino acids. The V end lost 0 bases, the J end lost 3 bases, and 11 bases lay between the germline ends. Germline V gives CDR1 SGHAT, CDR2 FQNNGV. CDR3 in amino acids: CASSLDPGPDTEAFF. In DNA form, the CDR3 reads TGTGCCAGCAGCTTAGACCCGGGGCCAGACACTGAAGCTTTCTTT.

The chain carries TRBV7-2 and TRBJ1-1; TRBD1 agrees at 10 bases. The J segment lost 5 bases and the V segment lost 4 bases, leaving 7 bases of the junction unmatched. CDR3 length: 15 residues. Germline assignment: CDR1 SGHTA and CDR2 FQGNSA. CDR3 sequence (DNA): TGTGCCAGCAGCTCACGACAGGGGGCTATGACTGAAGCTTTCTTT. Protein sequence: CASSSRQGAMTEAFF.

This clonotype was picked up a small number of times. This chain uses TRBV5-1 with TRBJ1-6; D remains unclear. CDR3 length equals 15 residues. V was trimmed by 3 bases and J by 0 bases, leaving 7 bases between them. Germline assignment: CDR1 SGHRS and CDR2 YFSETQ. This CDR3 is CASSWDISYNSPLHF. DNA for the CDR3: TGCGCCAGCAGCTGGGATATCTCCTATAATTCACCCCTCCACTTT.

The chain is built from TRBV25-1 and TRBJ2-7; 9 nucleotides line up with TRBD1. This CDR3 has 13 residues. Trimming cost V 8 bases and J 6 bases; bases outside gene matches: 8. Germline V gene data show CDR1 as MGHDK and CDR2 as SYGVNS. The CDR3, as DNA: TGTGCCAGCTCGGGACAGGGCGGAGGCGAGCAGTACTTC. It specifies CASSGQGGGEQYF.

This clonotype was detected a few times. The genes are TRBV7-2 and TRBJ2-1; D uncertain. In germline, CDR1 is SGHTA, CDR2 FQGNSA. The CDR3 totals 15 residues. Trimming took off 5 bases at V and 4 bases at J, with 15 bases between the two ends. This chain's CDR3 is CASSQGRASYNEQFF. CDR3 coding DNA: TGTGCCAGCAGCCAAGGACGGGCTAGTTACAATGAGCAGTTCTTC.

There are a few counts of this clonotype. The rearrangement uses TRBV2 and TRBJ1-1; 7 bases are a match to TRBD1. Germline CDR1 is SNHLY and CDR2 is FYNNEI. The CDR3 is 13 residues long. V was clipped by 6 bases and J by 3 bases; unmatched bases: 4. The CDR3 sequence is CASRLTGYTEAFF. CDR3 nucleotides: TGTGCCAGCAGATTGACAGGGTACACTGAAGCTTTCTTT.

This clonotype was picked up many times. This sequence joins TRBV6-5 and TRBJ2-1; 12 positions agree with TRBD2. Unmatched junction bases numbered 1, after V lost 0 bases and J lost 10 bases. CDR3 length: 14 amino acids. Germline loops: CDR1 MNHEY, CDR2 SVGAGI. This CDR3 is CASSYSGTSGEQFF. The CDR3 DNA is TGTGCCAGCAGTTACTCCGGGACTAGCGGGGAGCAGTTCTTC.

This clonotype was counted ten times or more. The CDR3 here is CASFIQAKDFQYF. The CDR3 DNA reads TGTGCCAGCTTTATACAGGCGAAGGATTTTCAGTACTTC. V is TRBV9 and J is TRBJ2-4; TRBD1 is a possible D gene (5 bases). Germline CDR1 and CDR2: SGDLS and YYNGEE. The CDR3 covers 13 residues. Trimming removed 7 bases at V and 11 bases at J, with 19 bases between.